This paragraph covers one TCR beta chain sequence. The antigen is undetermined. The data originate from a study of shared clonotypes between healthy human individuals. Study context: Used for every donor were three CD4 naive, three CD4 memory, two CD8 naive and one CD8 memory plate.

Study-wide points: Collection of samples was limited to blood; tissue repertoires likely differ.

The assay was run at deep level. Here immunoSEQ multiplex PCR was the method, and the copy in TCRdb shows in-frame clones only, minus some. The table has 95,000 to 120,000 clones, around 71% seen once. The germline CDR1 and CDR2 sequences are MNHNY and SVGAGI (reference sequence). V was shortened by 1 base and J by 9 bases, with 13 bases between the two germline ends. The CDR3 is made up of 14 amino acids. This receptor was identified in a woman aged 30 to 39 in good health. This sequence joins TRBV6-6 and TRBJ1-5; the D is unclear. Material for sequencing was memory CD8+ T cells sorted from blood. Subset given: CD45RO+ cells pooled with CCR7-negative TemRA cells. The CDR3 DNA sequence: TGTGCCAGCAGTTACTTGGCAGCCTGGGGGCCCCAGCATTTT. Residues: CASSYLAAWGPQHF.